The rows below give T cell receptor beta chains drawn from one sample of a study of blood T cell repertoires in COVID-19. The protocol was immunoSEQ multiplex PCR, while the TCRdb copy is restricted to in-frame clones and leaves out a portion. The sample lists some 190,000 clones; about four fifths were seen once. Material for sequencing was peripheral blood. The receptors come from a man between 60 and 75 years old with acute or convalescent COVID-19. Each CDR3 is given with its conserved first and last residue. Each record gives: D gene, V gene, CDR3 length, clone size, J gene, CDR3 protein, CDR3 DNA. The D gene is left open where the match is weak. Not all rows give a size; the values are once, few, many and, for expanded clones, a class.

-	TRBV27	12	-	TRBJ1-6	CASSLLNSPLHF	TGTGCCAGCAGTTTATTAAATTCACCCCTCCACTTT
-	TRBV3-1/TRBV3-2	17	-	TRBJ1-2	CASSHQSAGHANYGYTF	TGTGCCAGCAGCCACCAGAGTGCTGGGCATGCTAACTATGGCTACACCTTC
-	TRBV3-1/TRBV3-2	15	few	TRBJ1-2	CASSQDSRRVYGYTF	TGTGCCAGCAGCCAAGATTCCCGGCGGGTCTATGGCTACACCTTC
TRBD1	TRBV9	17	-	TRBJ1-2	CASSTNRDSRANYGYTF	TGTGCCAGCAGCACTAACCGGGACAGTAGAGCTAACTATGGCTACACCTTC
-	TRBV7-2	14	few	TRBJ1-6	CASSLASLNSPLHF	TGTGCCAGCAGCTTAGCAAGCCTTAATTCACCCCTCCACTTT
-	TRBV2	13	-	TRBJ2-2	CASRVVSTGELFF	TGTGCCAGCAGGGTGGTGAGCACCGGGGAGCTGTTTTTT
TRBD1	TRBV19	14	-	TRBJ1-1	CASSLGQGVTEAFF	TGTGCCAGTAGTTTGGGACAGGGAGTCACTGAAGCTTTCTTT
TRBD1	TRBV5-4	15	-	TRBJ1-1	CASSLETGANTEAFF	TGTGCCAGCAGCTTGGAGACAGGGGCGAACACTGAAGCTTTCTTT
TRBD2	TRBV19	15	-	TRBJ2-7	CASSFSKGGAGEQYF	TGTGCCAGTAGTTTCTCTAAGGGAGGGGCTGGCGAGCAGTACTTC
-	TRBV19	13	-	TRBJ1-6	CASSIGQQAPLHF	TGTGCCAGTAGTATCGGACAGCAAGCACCCCTCCACTTT
TRBD1	TRBV4-3	14	-	TRBJ1-2	CASSPRQGNYGYTF	TGCGCCAGCAGCCCGAGACAGGGGAACTATGGCTACACCTTC
TRBD1	TRBV7-9	12	-	TRBJ1-5	CASSAGGQPQHF	TGTGCCAGCAGCGCAGGGGGTCAGCCCCAGCATTTT
TRBD1	TRBV10-3	14	-	TRBJ1-2	CAISGTGVNYGYTF	TGTGCCATCAGTGGGACAGGGGTAAACTATGGCTACACCTTC
TRBD1	TRBV7-8	15	few	TRBJ1-5	CASRSPGQGNQPQHF	TGTGCCAGCAGGTCTCCGGGACAGGGCAATCAGCCCCAGCATTTT
TRBD1	TRBV24-1	16	-	TRBJ1-2	CATSDMGRGRPYGYTF	TGTGCCACCAGTGATATGGGTAGGGGGCGCCCCTATGGCTACACCTTC
-	TRBV25-1	13	-	TRBJ2-3	CASSAILMRTQYF	TGTGCCAGCAGTGCCATACTTATGAGAACGCAGTATTTT
-	TRBV4-2	16	-	TRBJ2-3	CASSQADSASTDTQYF	TGTGCCAGCAGCCAGGCCGACAGTGCTAGCACAGATACGCAGTATTTT
TRBD1	TRBV7-2	15	-	TRBJ1-3	CASSPSGGKGNTIYF	TGTGCCAGCAGCCCCTCAGGGGGAAAAGGAAACACCATATATTTT
TRBD2	TRBV19	14	-	TRBJ2-1	CASSIGTSANEQFF	TGTGCCAGTAGTATAGGGACTAGCGCCAATGAGCAGTTCTTC
TRBD1	TRBV19	18	-	TRBJ2-2	CASNPGTGLFANTGELFF	TGTGCCAGTAACCCGGGGACAGGACTCTTCGCGAACACCGGGGAGCTGTTTTTT
-	TRBV11-2	14	-	TRBJ1-6	CASSLGQTNSPLHF	TGTGCCAGCAGCTTAGGACAGACTAATTCACCCCTCCACTTT
-	TRBV12-3/TRBV12-4	13	-	TRBJ1-5	CASSLYSNQPQHF	TGTGCCAGCAGCCTCTATAGCAATCAGCCCCAGCATTTT
-	TRBV30	13	-	TRBJ1-4	CAWSVQINEKLFF	TGTGCCTGGAGTGTCCAGATTAATGAAAAACTGTTTTTT
-	TRBV5-1	13	-	TRBJ1-2	CASSYGGNYGYTF	TGCGCCAGCAGCTACGGGGGTAACTATGGCTACACCTTC
-	TRBV5-8	17	once	TRBJ1-5	CASSPRVYSYSNQPQHF	TGTGCCAGCAGCCCCAGGGTTTATTCTTATAGCAATCAGCCCCAGCATTTT
TRBD2	TRBV5-1	14	-	TRBJ2-7	CASSLGGLAHEQYF	TGCGCCAGCAGCTTGGGGGGACTAGCACACGAGCAGTACTTC
TRBD1	TRBV3-1/TRBV3-2	17	few	TRBJ1-3	CASSPKAPGQYGNTIYF	TGTGCCAGCAGCCCCAAGGCCCCGGGACAGTATGGAAACACCATATATTTT
TRBD2	TRBV6-5	14	-	TRBJ2-3	CASLSGGSTDTQYF	TGTGCCAGTCTTAGCGGGGGGAGCACAGATACGCAGTATTTT
-	TRBV2	16	-	TRBJ1-4	CASSSQELGVYEKLFF	TGTGCCAGCAGCTCACAGGAATTAGGGGTTTATGAAAAACTGTTTTTT
-	TRBV2	11	-	TRBJ1-1	CASSRDTEAFF	TGTGCCAGCAGTCGTGACACTGAAGCTTTCTTT
-	TRBV4-1	13	few	TRBJ1-5	CASSQQAGQPQHF	TGCGCCAGCAGCCAACAGGCTGGACAGCCCCAGCATTTT
TRBD1	TRBV19	14	-	TRBJ2-7	CASSDGQGIYEQYF	TGTGCCAGTAGTGACGGACAGGGGATCTACGAGCAGTACTTC
-	TRBV12-3/TRBV12-4	12	-	TRBJ2-1	CASLNDNNEQFF	TGTGCCAGCTTGAACGACAACAATGAGCAGTTCTTC
-	TRBV7-8	15	-	TRBJ1-1	CASSLVAEMNTEAFF	TGTGCCAGCAGCTTAGTGGCGGAGATGAACACTGAAGCTTTCTTT
-	TRBV6-5	15	-	TRBJ2-6	CASSVTGSGANVLTF	TGTGCCAGCAGCGTTACAGGGTCCGGGGCCAACGTCCTGACTTTC
TRBD1	TRBV9	15	-	TRBJ1-6	CASSAQGFSGSPLHF	TGTGCCAGCAGCGCACAGGGGTTTTCAGGTTCACCCCTCCACTTT
-	TRBV21-1	12	-	TRBJ2-5	CASRQGQETQYF	TGTGCCAGTCGACAGGGACAAGAGACCCAGTACTTC
TRBD1	TRBV30	12	-	TRBJ1-6	CAWDRDNSPLHF	TGTGCCTGGGACAGGGATAATTCACCCCTCCACTTT
TRBD1	TRBV6-5	15	once	TRBJ2-3	CASSPGQGVSDTQYF	TGTGCCAGCAGCCCGGGACAGGGAGTTTCAGATACGCAGTATTTT
-	TRBV28	15	-	TRBJ1-3	CASSSTDDSGNTIYF	TGTGCCAGCAGTTCGACAGACGACTCTGGAAACACCATATATTTT
-	TRBV3-1/TRBV3-2	15	once	TRBJ2-7	CASSQVTLQTYEQYF	TGTGCCAGCAGCCAAGTAACACTACAAACCTACGAGCAGTACTTC
-	TRBV6-5	14	-	TRBJ1-2	CASSYSTGTYGYTF	TGTGCCAGCAGTTACTCCACAGGGACCTATGGCTACACCTTC
TRBD2	TRBV5-1	16	-	TRBJ2-1	CASSPRTSGRYNEQFF	TGCGCCAGCAGCCCAAGGACTAGCGGGAGGTACAATGAGCAGTTCTTC
TRBD2	TRBV6-1	13	-	TRBJ2-7	CASRGGASYEQYF	TGTGCCAGCAGGGGAGGGGCCTCCTACGAGCAGTACTTC
-	TRBV3-1/TRBV3-2	16	-	TRBJ1-3	CASSQVNSGSGNTIYF	TGTGCCAGCAGCCAAGTTAATAGCGGTAGCGGAAACACCATATATTTT
-	TRBV4-1	16	-	TRBJ2-2	CASSQGVTVNTGELFF	TGCGCCAGCAGCCAAGGAGTAACCGTCAACACCGGGGAGCTGTTTTTT
-	TRBV2	15	once	TRBJ2-2	CASRWELRDTGELFF	TGTGCCAGCAGGTGGGAGCTAAGGGACACCGGGGAGCTGTTTTTT
-	TRBV3-1/TRBV3-2	13	-	TRBJ1-6	CASSLQRGSPLHF	TGTGCCAGCAGCCTACAACGAGGATCACCCCTCCACTTT
-	TRBV10-3	14	once	TRBJ1-1	CAISESGQNTEAFF	TGTGCCATCAGTGAGTCGGGACAGAACACTGAAGCTTTCTTT
TRBD1	TRBV5-6	16	-	TRBJ2-5	CASSLMGQGVGETQYF	TGTGCCAGCAGCTTAATGGGACAGGGGGTGGGAGAGACCCAGTACTTC